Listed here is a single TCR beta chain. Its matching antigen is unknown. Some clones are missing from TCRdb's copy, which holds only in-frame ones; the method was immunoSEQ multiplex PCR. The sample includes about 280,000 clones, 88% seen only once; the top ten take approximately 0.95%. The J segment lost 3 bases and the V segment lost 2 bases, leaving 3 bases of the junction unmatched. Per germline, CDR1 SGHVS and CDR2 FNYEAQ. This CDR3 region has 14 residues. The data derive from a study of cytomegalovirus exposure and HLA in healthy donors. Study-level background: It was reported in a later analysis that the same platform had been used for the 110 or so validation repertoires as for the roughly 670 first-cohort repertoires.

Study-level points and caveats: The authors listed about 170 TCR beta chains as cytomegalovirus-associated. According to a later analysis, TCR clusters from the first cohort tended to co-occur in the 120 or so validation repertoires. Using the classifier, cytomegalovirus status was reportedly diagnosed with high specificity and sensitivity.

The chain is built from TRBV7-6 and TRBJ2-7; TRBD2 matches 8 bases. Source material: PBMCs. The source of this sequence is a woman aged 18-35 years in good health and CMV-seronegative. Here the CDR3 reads CASSLLSGSYEQYF. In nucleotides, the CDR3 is TGTGCCAGCAGCTTATTAAGCGGGAGCTACGAGCAGTACTTC.